The entry below gives a single T cell receptor beta chain sequence along with its context. This clone was recorded a few times. Its specific antigen is unknown. No per-base quality is available; no much larger clone lies one base away. The sample is drawn from a study of cytomegalovirus exposure and HLA in healthy donors (dated by TCRdb to the late 2010s). The study in broad terms: An earlier analysis of about 560 of the donors reported 276 Gb of sequence data and roughly 120 million unique TCR beta sequences obtained from about 200 million T cells. Of the approximately 400 genotyped donors, roughly 80% fell in the genetic ancestry cluster associated with self-reported Caucasian donors. A later analysis re-examined previously published TCR beta repertoires from more than 650 donors and added high-resolution HLA genotyping to investigate patterns of TCR occurrence. Donor age, sex, ethnicity and CMV serostatus were collected together with the repertoire data. An early release that covered fewer than 800 HLA-typed donors contained approximately 290 gigabases of sequencing data and tens of millions of unique TCR sequences. The study used immunosequencing to profile the T cell repertoires of several hundred subjects and linked those repertoires to cytomegalovirus serostatus. Across around 400 genotyped donors of the cohort, an average of roughly 230,000 unique TCR beta nucleotide sequences per donor were sequenced, and roughly 18% of those sequences were non-productive. To predict cytomegalovirus infection status, the study combined high-throughput TCR immunosequencing, statistical association of individual TCRs with disease status, and machine learning. A separate validation cohort of over 95 different subjects was used in addition to the approximately 700-subject first cohort. A later genetic analysis took genome-wide SNP genotypes for about three fifths of the roughly 670 donors and used that subset as a discovery cohort. To decide whether each TCR beta V gene segment behaved as functional or pseudogenic, an earlier analysis of nearly 600 of the donors relied on high-throughput TCR beta sequencing. The number of donors typed differed by locus, with roughly 629-640 for A, B, C, DRB1 and DQB1, 522 for DQA1, 606 for DPA1, and some 470 for DPB1. All discovery cohort repertoires had been generated using a single sequencing platform. Both class I and class II loci were covered by HLA typing, at four-digit resolution. Rather than using new phenotypic data, the later analysis identified candidate immune exposures from TCR beta sequences and from how often those sequences occurred across donors. The aim of the study was to test whether cataloging public T cell receptors could identify signatures of past pathogen exposure. Because of strong linkage in the cohort, roughly five DR-DQ haplotypes were treated as single units for association and clustering.

Beyond this particular receptor, the publication reports: A later genetic analysis associated a missense DCLRE1C variant with V-gene and J-gene trimming of TCR beta chains, and an independent cohort replicated the association. The study gave a list of roughly 150 TCR beta chains associated with cytomegalovirus. A few of the identified cytomegalovirus-associated TCR beta chains were confirmed in vitro to be specific for cytomegalovirus antigens. Most CMV-associated TCR beta chains appeared to be HLA-restricted in a later analysis, and the HLA associations seemed to be driven largely by CMV exposure. In an earlier analysis of approximately 590 of the donors, most TCR beta V segments were observed in productive rearrangements about 87% or about 30% of the time, broadly matching IMGT annotations. According to a later analysis, TCR association rates differed among HLA loci, with DRB1 alleles showing the most associated TCRs and HLA-C alleles showing the fewest. The classifier was reported to diagnose cytomegalovirus status with high specificity and sensitivity in both the original and validation cohorts. A later analysis associated 17,000 or so TCR beta sequences with specific HLA alleles at a false discovery rate of 0.05. Roughly uniform sequencing depth across donors was assumed in presence/absence analyses, although this assumption may not hold. In a later analysis, several top co-occurrence clusters were reported to appear linked to parvovirus B19, influenza, CMV and Epstein-Barr virus. Because some donors lacked HLA typing at each locus, the association tests relied only on the typed subset. The authors suggested that the approach could potentially be generalized to other disease states and immunological phenotypes. For the cohort, immune exposure information was limited to CMV serostatus. When HLA alleles, especially DR and DQ, strongly co-occurred, attributing TCR associations to individual alleles was difficult. The earlier analysis of some 540 of the donors excluded some 15 rarely observed V segments, including chromosome 9 orphons, because counts were too low. Across donors, most TCR sequences were observed very rarely, whereas some public TCRs were present in many individuals. In a later analysis, HLA-associated TCR beta chains were found to be more clonally expanded and to have lower generation probabilities than equally common non-associated chains. A further reported finding was that TCR beta sequences accurately predicted the HLA-A and HLA-B alleles for most subjects in the first cohort. A group of highly shared sequence variants was considered likely to be a technical artifact of the sequencing pipeline. Linkage disequilibrium might explain the correlated functional status among segregating V segments, but an unknown experimental factor could not be ruled out. According to a later genetic analysis, donors in an Asian-associated ancestry cluster had fewer N-insertions in productive TCRs than the approximately 670-donor mean. This cohort had only TCR beta chains sequenced, and the lack of alpha or paired-chain data limited which features could be detected.

The library was made by the immunoSEQ multiplex PCR assay. For the multiplex PCR, a mixture combining 60 forward primers for TCR Vbeta segments and 13 reverse primers for TCR Jbeta segments was used. The CDR3 region of rearranged TCR beta genes was amplified from genomic DNA by a multiplex PCR assay. The Illumina HiSeq System was used to sequence the amplified TCR beta libraries as 87-base-pair reads. On the authors' methods: A later analysis tallied tens of millions of unique TCR beta chains across the 666 repertoires, and some 12 million of those chains were shared by two or more donors. Raw reads were error-corrected and collapsed into unique sequences with a nearest-neighbor algorithm that merged closely related sequences to remove PCR and sequencing errors. Alignment of CDR3 sequences to IMGT reference sequences was used to assign V, D and J gene segments. For a sequence to be retained, a match of at least six nucleotides to both a V gene segment and a J gene segment was required. Rearrangements were classified as productive when the CDR3 lacked stop codons and remained in frame with V and J, and all other rearrangements were classified as non-productive. CDR3 was defined according to IMGT convention as the region running from the second conserved V-encoded cysteine to the conserved J-encoded phenylalanine. The earlier analysis of a few hundred of the donors excluded any sequence lacking an unambiguous match to a single V gene segment. In an earlier analysis of several hundred of the donors, V segments were called functional above 56.7% productive rearrangements and were called segregating when the between-donor standard deviation exceeded 5%. A statistical classification framework was developed to diagnose cytomegalovirus status using the catalog of TCR beta chain sequences. A later analysis assigned V and J genes by comparing TCR nucleotide sequences with IMGT/GENE-DB human TR gene sequences. In a later analysis, CDR3 sequences and most-parsimonious VDJ recombination scenarios were assigned using the TCRdist pipeline. A later analysis defined each TCR beta chain by its CDR3 amino acid sequence plus V-gene family, and excluded reads lacking a unique V-gene family. As a way to deal with suspected cross-contamination and a sequencing artifact, a later analysis dropped 450 to 600 nucleotide sequences that were highly shared and had low generation probability. In a later analysis, a clonal expansion index for each public chain was calculated from normalized within-repertoire ranks of inferred template counts. Generation probabilities in a later analysis came from a VDJ recombination model fitted to out-of-frame rearrangements, and those results were checked against IGoR. In a later analysis, hypergeometric tests were used to score TCR-TCR, TCR-HLA and TCR-CMV co-occurrence, with a repertoire-size bias correction applied to TCR pairs. A later analysis estimated false discovery rates by permuting HLA or CMV assignments 20 times. In a later analysis, co-occurring TCRs were grouped using DBSCAN, and TCRdist sequence similarity was added for clustering within HLA-allele-positive subsets. For co-occurrence clustering, repertoires with fewer than 30,000 or more than 120,000 public chains were excluded, along with roughly 5 repertoires with anomalous nucleotide sharing. The source is immuneACCESS, and TCRdb retained only in-frame sequences with V and J called. Part of the clones is not carried over; for the studies checked, unresolved V genes explain less than half of this, and the remainder is unexplained. V and J calls and clone size come straight from that table; D and trimming were deduced from the DNA. Here the sample has around 110,000 clones; roughly 80% occur a single time. Jointly, the top ten make up 22% of the sample.

The cohort comprised 550 to 700 healthy bone marrow donors. At the time of sampling, every cohort member was nominally healthy, though immune exposures that went unrecorded were likely present. The donor tested CMV seropositive, placing the donor among the 250 to 300 seropositive members of the cohort. A peripheral blood sample was collected from each donor, and TCR beta sequencing was performed on peripheral blood mononuclear cells. Genomic DNA was extracted from the blood cell samples with the Qiagen DNeasy Blood Extraction Kit. The clonotype comes from a young man in good health and CMV-seropositive. Specimen: PBMCs.

The nucleotide sequence reads as follows: TGTGCCAGCAGCCAAGATTGGGCGAAAAACATTCAGTACTTC. This sequence encodes CASSQDWAKNIQYF. The chain uses TRBV4-2 and TRBJ2-4, with the D gene not confidently named. According to the germline V gene, CDR1 reads LGHNA and CDR2 reads YNFKEQ. V and J lose 0 bases and 4 bases, and a span of 7 bases separates them. From cysteine to phenylalanine, the CDR3 is 14 amino acids long. Only CDR3 DNA is held: 42 bases, read in frame from base 1.